This section outlines one T cell receptor (beta chain) sequence together with its context. The antigen remains unidentified. From the 5' RACE reads, TCRdb called clonotypes with MiXCR, one entry per CDR3 protein. Here the sample spans under 850,000 distinct CDR3 sequences, under 20% being singletons. The data were obtained in a study of CD8 T cells in ankylosing spondylitis. Overall study findings and caveats: A TCR beta motif of fewer than ten highly homologous variants appeared characteristic of ankylosing spondylitis blood.

Trimming pared 3 bases from V and 6 bases from J, leaving 9 bases between. Germline CDR1 reads DFQATT; CDR2 reads SNEGSKA (reference sequence). The CDR3 is 12 residues long. The sequencing sample was made of blood, either unsorted or a sorted T cell fraction (not recorded which). This receptor was obtained from a male donor with ankylosing spondylitis. The chain recombines TRBV20-1 with TRBJ2-1; D ambiguous. Here the CDR3 reads CSARKTPNEQFF. The CDR3, as DNA: TGCAGTGCTAGGAAGACTCCCAATGAGCAGTTCTTC.